This passage covers 9 T cell receptor beta chains from one sample sequenced in a study of CD8+ T cells in alopecia areata. Following extraction, RNA underwent reverse transcription to cDNA, which served as the sequencing template. Sequencing was performed with immunoSEQ multiplex PCR; in TCRdb, only in-frame clones are kept and a portion is missing. The data show roughly 120,000 clones, 50% to 65% seen once. Treatment given: oral pan-JAK inhibitor, 5-10 mg twice daily. The source was CD4+ T cells sorted from blood, collected at week 24, from a patient treated with tofacitinib. Every receptor here comes from a human donor with alopecia areata.

J is TRBJ2-1 and V is TRBV6-5, with 7 bases that match TRBD1. From germline, CDR1 is MNHEY and CDR2 SVGAGI. This CDR3 has 15 amino acids. V lost 2 bases to trimming and J lost 4 bases; unmatched junction nucleotides: 5. CDR3 DNA: TGTGCCAGCAGTTACCGGGACAGACCATACAATGAGCAGTTCTTC. The encoded protein is CASSYRDRPYNEQFF.

This clone came up a few times. The V and J genes are TRBV23-1 and TRBJ1-1; 7 nucleotides line up with TRBD1. TRBV23-1 is treated as an ORF (open reading frame) with a function not yet certain. V dropped 9 bases and J dropped 3; count of bases not matched to a gene: 10. CDR3 length equals 14 residues. The DNA for the CDR3 is TGCGCCAGACAGGACGAGGGGGCGGACACTGAAGCTTTCTTT. This gives the protein CARQDEGADTEAFF.

The chain combines TRBV10-3 with TRBJ1-1, with D unresolved. V lost 7 bases to trimming and J lost 4 bases, with 13 bases between them. The CDR3 length is 13 residues. Germline V lookup: CDR1 ENHRY, CDR2 SYGVKD. CDR3 in DNA: TGTGCCATCACCAGAATGGGGTCCACTGAAGCTTTCTTT. Protein sequence: CAITRMGSTEAFF.

The chain recombines TRBV30 with TRBJ1-2, with 8 bases that match TRBD1. CDR3 length: 13 amino acids. V shed 1 base, J shed 7 bases, and the junction held 5 bases outside the gene matches. Looked up from germline, CDR1 is GTSNPN and CDR2 is SVGIG (reference sequence). The CDR3 region has the DNA TGTGCCTGGAGTGCTCAGGGGGCGGGTGGCTACACCTTC. Residues: CAWSAQGAGGYTF. Full variable domain (outside the CDR3, taken from reference TRBV30 and TRBJ1-2): SQTIHQWPATLVQPVGSPLSLECTVEGTSNPNLYWYRQAAGRGLQLLFYSVGIGQISSEVPQNLSASRPQDRQFILSSKKLLLSDSGFYLCAWSAQGAGGYTFGSGTRLTVV.

The rearrangement joins TRBV4-2 to TRBJ1-5; TRBD1 matches at 7 bases. CDR3 length: 16 amino acids. The V gene's germline CDR1 is LGHNA and CDR2 YNFKEQ. The V gene end was trimmed by 0 bases and the J gene end by 2 bases; junction bases not matched to a gene: 4. CDR3 amino acids: CASSQDTGARNQPQHF. The CDR3 DNA is TGTGCCAGCAGCCAAGATACAGGGGCTCGCAATCAGCCCCAGCATTTT.

The V and J genes are TRBV5-6 and TRBJ2-7; 9 bases are a match to TRBD1. The J segment lost 3 bases and the V segment lost 4 bases, leaving 5 bases of the junction unmatched. The CDR3 has 14 residues. The germline V gene has CDR1 SGHDT and CDR2 YYEEEE. CDR3 coding DNA: TGTGCCAGCAGCCTTGGACAGGGGCTCTACGAGCAGTACTTC. This encodes CASSLGQGLYEQYF.

The chain joins TRBV15 to TRBJ2-1, with D unresolved. V dropped 0 bases and J dropped 5 bases, with 14 bases sitting between them. The CDR3 is made up of 16 amino acids. Germline CDR1 is LNHNV and CDR2 is YYDKDF (reference sequence). This CDR3 reads CATSRDLDRGNNEQFF. The CDR3 DNA reads TGTGCCACCAGCAGAGATCTCGATCGAGGAAACAATGAGCAGTTCTTC. The whole variable domain, remainder taken from reference TRBV15 and TRBJ2-1, is DAMVIQNPRYQVTQFGKPVTLSCSQTLNHNVMYWYQQKSSQAPKLLFHYYDKDFNNEADTPDNFQSRRPNTSFCFLDIRSPGLGDTAMYLCATSRDLDRGNNEQFFGPGTRLTVL.

The CDR3 spells CASSQASGLYGYTF. As DNA, the CDR3 is TGCGCCAGCAGCCAAGCTTCAGGACTCTATGGCTACACCTTC. The rearrangement links TRBV4-1 to TRBJ1-2; D is undetermined. The CDR3 length is 14 residues. CDR1 and CDR2 (germline): MGHRA, YSYEKL. V gave up 1 base and J gave up 4 bases, with 10 bases separating them.

V is TRBV6-5 and J is TRBJ1-2; 7 nucleotides line up with TRBD1. The CDR3 length is 14 residues. Unmatched junction bases numbered 8, after V lost 2 bases and J lost 8 bases. Germline V gives CDR1 MNHEY, CDR2 SVGAGI. This CDR3 reads CASSYPRQGDGYTF. The CDR3 DNA is TGTGCCAGCAGTTACCCCCGACAGGGTGACGGCTACACCTTC.